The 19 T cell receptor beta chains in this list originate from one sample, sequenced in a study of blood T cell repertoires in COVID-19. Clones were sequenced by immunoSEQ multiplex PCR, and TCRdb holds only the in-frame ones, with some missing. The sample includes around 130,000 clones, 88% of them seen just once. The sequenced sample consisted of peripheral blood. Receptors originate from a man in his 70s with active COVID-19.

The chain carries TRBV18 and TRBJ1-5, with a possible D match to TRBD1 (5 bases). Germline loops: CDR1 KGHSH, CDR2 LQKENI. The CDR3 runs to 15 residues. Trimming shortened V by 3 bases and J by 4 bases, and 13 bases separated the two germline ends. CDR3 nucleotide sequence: TGTGCCAGCTCACCGCCGGGGGGTAGGAATCAGCCCCAGCATTTT. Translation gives CASSPPGGRNQPQHF.

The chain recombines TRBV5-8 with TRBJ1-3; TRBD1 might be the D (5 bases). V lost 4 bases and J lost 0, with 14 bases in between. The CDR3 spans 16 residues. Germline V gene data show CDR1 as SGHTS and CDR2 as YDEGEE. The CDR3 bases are TGTGCCAGCAGCACCGGGACTCACAGCTCTGGAAACACCATATATTTT. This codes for CASSTGTHSSGNTIYF.

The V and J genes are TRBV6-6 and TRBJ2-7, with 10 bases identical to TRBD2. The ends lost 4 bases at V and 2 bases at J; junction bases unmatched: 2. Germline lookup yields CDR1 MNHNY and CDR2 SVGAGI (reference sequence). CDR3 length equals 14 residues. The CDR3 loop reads CASSLTSGTYEQYF. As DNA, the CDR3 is TGTGCCAGCAGTTTAACTAGCGGGACCTACGAGCAGTACTTC.

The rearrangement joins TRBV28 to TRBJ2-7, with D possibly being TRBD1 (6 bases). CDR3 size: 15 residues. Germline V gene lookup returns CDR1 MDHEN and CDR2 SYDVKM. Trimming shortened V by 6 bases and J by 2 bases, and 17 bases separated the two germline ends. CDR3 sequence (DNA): TGTGCCAGCAGGCGGACAGTCCTAACCGCCTACGAGCAGTACTTC. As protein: CASRRTVLTAYEQYF.

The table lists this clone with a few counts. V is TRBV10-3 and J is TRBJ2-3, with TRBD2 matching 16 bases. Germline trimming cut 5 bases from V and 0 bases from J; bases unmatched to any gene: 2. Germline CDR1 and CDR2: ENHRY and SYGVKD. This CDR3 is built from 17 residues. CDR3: CAISPGLAGGSTDTQYF. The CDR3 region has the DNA TGTGCCATCAGTCCGGGACTAGCGGGAGGGAGCACAGATACGCAGTATTTT.

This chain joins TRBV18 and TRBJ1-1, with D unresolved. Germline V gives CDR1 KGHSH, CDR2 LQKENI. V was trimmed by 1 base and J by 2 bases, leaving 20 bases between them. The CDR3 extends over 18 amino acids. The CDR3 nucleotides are TGTGCCAGCTCACCACTCATGATTTCGGCGGGCCTCAACACTGAAGCTTTCTTT. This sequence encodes CASSPLMISAGLNTEAFF.

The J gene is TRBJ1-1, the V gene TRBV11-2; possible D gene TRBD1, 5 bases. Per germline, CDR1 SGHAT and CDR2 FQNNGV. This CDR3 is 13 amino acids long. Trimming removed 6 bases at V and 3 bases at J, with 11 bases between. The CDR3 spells CASRGDLDTEAFF. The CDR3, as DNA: TGTGCCAGCAGGGGGGACTTGGACACTGAAGCTTTCTTT. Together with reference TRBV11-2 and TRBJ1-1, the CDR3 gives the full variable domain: EAGVAQSPRYKIIEKRQSVAFWCNPISGHATLYWYQQILGQGPKLLIQFQNNGVVDDSQLPKDRFSAERLKGVDSTLKIQPAKLEDSAVYLCASRGDLDTEAFFGQGTRLTVV.

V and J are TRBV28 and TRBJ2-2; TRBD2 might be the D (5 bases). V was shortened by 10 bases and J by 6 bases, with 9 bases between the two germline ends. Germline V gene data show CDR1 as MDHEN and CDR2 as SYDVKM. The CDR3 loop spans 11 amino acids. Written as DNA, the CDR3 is TGTGCCACCCGGACTGCCGGGGAGCTGTTTTTT. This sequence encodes CATRTAGELFF.

Here the CDR3 DNA reads TGTGCCAGCAGCCAACAGGGGAACACTGAAGCTTTCTTT. Translating gives CASSQQGNTEAFF. This rearrangement joins TRBV11-3 to TRBJ1-1, with D perhaps TRBD1 (6 bases). Germline V gene sequence: CDR1 SGHNT, CDR2 YENEEA. This CDR3 contains 13 residues. The ends were cut back, 5 bases at V and 1 base at J, with 8 bases in the middle.

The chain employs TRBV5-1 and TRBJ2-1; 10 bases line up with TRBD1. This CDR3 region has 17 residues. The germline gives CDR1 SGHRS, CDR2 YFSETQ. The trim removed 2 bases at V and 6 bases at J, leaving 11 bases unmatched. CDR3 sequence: CASSFLTRDRGINEQFF. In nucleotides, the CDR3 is TGCGCCAGCAGCTTCCTTACCCGGGACAGGGGTATCAATGAGCAGTTCTTC.

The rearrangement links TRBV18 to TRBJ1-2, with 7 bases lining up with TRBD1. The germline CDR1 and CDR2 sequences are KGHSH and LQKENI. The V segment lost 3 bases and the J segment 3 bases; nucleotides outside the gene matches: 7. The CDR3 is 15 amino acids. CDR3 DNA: TGTGCCAGCTCACCGAGCACAGGGGTTGACTATGGCTACACCTTC. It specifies CASSPSTGVDYGYTF.

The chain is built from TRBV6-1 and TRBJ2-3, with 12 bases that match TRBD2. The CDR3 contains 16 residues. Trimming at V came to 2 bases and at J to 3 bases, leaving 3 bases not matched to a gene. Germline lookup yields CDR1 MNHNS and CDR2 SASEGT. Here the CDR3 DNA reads TGTGCCAGCAGTGAACTAGCGGGAGGGCCTACAGATACGCAGTATTTT. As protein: CASSELAGGPTDTQYF.

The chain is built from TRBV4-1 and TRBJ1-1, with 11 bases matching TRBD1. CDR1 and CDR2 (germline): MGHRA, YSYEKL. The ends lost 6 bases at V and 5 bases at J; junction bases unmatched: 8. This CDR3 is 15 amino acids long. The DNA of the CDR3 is TGCGCCAGCAGGAGCCCGGGACAGGGGGGTACTGAAGCTTTCTTT. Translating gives CASRSPGQGGTEAFF.

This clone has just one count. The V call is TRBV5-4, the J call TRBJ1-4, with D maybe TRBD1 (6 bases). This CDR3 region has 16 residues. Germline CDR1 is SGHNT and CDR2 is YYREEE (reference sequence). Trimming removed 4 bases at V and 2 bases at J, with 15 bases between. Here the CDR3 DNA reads TGTGCCAGCAGCCATCGTAGGGACACCACTAATGAAAAACTGTTTTTT. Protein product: CASSHRRDTTNEKLFF.

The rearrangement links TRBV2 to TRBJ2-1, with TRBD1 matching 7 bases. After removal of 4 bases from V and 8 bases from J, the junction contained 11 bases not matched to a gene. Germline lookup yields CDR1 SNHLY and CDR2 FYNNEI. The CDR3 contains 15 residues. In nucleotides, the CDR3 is TGTGCCAGCAGTGTAAGGGGGCGCGATGGAGATGAGCAGTTCTTC. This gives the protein CASSVRGRDGDEQFF.

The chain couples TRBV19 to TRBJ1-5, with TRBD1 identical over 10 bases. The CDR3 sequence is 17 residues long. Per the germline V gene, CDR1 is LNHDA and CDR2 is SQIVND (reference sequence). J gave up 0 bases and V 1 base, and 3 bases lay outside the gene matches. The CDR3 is CASSIGDRGYSNQPQHF. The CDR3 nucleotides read TGTGCCAGTAGTATAGGGGACAGGGGTTATAGCAATCAGCCCCAGCATTTT.

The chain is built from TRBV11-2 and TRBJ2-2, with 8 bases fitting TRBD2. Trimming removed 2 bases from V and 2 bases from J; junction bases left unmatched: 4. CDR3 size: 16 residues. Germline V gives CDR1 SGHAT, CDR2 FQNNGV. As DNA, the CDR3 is TGTGCCAGCAGCTTACAGGCGGGAGGCAACACCGGGGAGCTGTTTTTT. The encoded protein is CASSLQAGGNTGELFF. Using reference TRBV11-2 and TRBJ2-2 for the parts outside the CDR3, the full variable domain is EAGVAQSPRYKIIEKRQSVAFWCNPISGHATLYWYQQILGQGPKLLIQFQNNGVVDDSQLPKDRFSAERLKGVDSTLKIQPAKLEDSAVYLCASSLQAGGNTGELFFGEGSRLTVL.

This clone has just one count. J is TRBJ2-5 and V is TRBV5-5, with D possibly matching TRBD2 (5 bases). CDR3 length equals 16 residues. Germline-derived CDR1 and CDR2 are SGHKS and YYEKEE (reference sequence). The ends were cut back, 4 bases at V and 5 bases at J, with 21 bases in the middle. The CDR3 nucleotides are TGTGCCAGCAGCAACGGGAAGGGCAGGTCATGGGAGACCCAGTACTTC. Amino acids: CASSNGKGRSWETQYF. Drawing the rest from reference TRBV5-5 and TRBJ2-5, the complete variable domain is DAGVTQSPTHLIKTRGQQVTLRCSPISGHKSVSWYQQVLGQGPQFIFQYYEKEERGRGNFPDRFSARQFPNYSSELNVNALLLGDSALYLCASSNGKGRSWETQYFGPGTRLLVL.

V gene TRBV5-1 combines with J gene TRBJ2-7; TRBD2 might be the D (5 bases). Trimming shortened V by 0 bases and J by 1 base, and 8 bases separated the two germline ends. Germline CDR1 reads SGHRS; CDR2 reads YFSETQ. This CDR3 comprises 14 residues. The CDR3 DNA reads TGCGCCAGCAGCTTGGCCAGAGGGTCCTACGAGCAGTACTTC. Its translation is CASSLARGSYEQYF.